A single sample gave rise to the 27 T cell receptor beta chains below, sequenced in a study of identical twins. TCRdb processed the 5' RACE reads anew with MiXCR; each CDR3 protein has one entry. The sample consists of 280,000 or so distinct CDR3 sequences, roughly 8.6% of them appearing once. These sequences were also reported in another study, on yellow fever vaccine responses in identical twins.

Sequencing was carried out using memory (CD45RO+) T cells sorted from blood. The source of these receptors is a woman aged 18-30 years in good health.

The DNA of the CDR3 is TGCAGTGCTAGAGCCGTCCGTGGTGGATCGGTGGGTTCACCCCTCCACTTT. As protein: CSARAVRGGSVGSPLHF. The rearrangement links TRBV20-1 to TRBJ1-6; no firm D call. Germline-derived CDR1 and CDR2 are DFQATT and SNEGSKA (reference sequence). This CDR3 has 17 residues. V was clipped by 1 base and J by 9 bases, with 22 bases between them.

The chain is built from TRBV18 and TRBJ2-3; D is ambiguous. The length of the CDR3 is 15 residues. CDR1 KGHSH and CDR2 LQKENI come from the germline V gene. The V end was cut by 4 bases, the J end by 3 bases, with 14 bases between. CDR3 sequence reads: CASSLTGDTTDTQYF. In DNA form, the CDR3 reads TGTGCCAGCTCACTAACTGGAGACACGACAGATACGCAGTATTTT.

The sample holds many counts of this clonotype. CDR3 sequence (DNA): TGTGCCAGCAGTAAGACAAGTGTTGAGCAGTTCTTC. This gives the protein CASSKTSVEQFF. V gene TRBV6-5 combines with J gene TRBJ2-1, with unresolved D. This CDR3 has 12 amino acids. Germline CDR1 is MNHEY and CDR2 is SVGAGI. Trimming left V 5 bases short and J 9 bases short, with 11 bases between.

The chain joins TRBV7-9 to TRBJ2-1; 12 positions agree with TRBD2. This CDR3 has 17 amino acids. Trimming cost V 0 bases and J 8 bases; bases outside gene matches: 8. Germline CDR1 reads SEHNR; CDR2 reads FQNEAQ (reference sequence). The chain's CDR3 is CASSLATTSGSGDEQFF. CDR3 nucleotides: TGTGCCAGCAGCTTAGCGACGACTAGCGGGAGTGGGGATGAGCAGTTCTTC.

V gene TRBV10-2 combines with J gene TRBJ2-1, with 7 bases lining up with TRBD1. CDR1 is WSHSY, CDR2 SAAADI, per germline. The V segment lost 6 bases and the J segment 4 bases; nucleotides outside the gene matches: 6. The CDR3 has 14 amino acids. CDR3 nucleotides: TGCGCCAGCAGGATGGACAGGACATACAATGAGCAGTTCTTC. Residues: CASRMDRTYNEQFF.

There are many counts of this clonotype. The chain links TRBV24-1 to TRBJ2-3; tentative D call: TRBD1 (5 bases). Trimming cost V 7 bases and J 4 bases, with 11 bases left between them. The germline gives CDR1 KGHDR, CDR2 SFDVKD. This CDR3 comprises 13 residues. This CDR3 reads CATRGAGADTQYF. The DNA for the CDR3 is TGTGCCACCAGAGGGGCTGGGGCAGATACGCAGTATTTT.

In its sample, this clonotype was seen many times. CDR3 in amino acids: CSAGGQANLHF. The DNA of the CDR3 is TGCAGTGCCGGGGGGCAGGCAAACCTCCACTTT. The chain employs TRBV20-1 and TRBJ1-6; D might be TRBD1 (6 bases). V gave up 6 bases and J gave up 15 bases, with 15 bases separating them. Germline CDR1 reads DFQATT; CDR2 reads SNEGSKA (reference sequence). This CDR3 comprises 11 residues.

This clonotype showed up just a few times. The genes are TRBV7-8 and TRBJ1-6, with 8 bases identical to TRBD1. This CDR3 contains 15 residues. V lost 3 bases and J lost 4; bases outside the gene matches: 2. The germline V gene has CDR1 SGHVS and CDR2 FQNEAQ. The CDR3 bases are TGTGCCAGCAGCTTGGGGACAGGTTATAATTCACCCCTCCACTTT. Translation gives CASSLGTGYNSPLHF.

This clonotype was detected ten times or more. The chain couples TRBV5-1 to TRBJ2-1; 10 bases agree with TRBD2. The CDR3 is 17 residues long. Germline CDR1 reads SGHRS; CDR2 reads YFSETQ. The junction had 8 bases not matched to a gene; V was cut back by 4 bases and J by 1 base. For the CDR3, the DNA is TGCGCCAGCAGCCCCCGGAGTAGCGGGAGGTCCTACAATGAGCAGTTCTTC. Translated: CASSPRSSGRSYNEQFF.

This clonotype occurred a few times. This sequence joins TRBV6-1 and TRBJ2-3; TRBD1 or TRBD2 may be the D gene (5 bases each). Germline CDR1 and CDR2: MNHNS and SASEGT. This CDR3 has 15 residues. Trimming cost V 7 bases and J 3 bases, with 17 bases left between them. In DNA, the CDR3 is TGTGCCAGCAACACGAGGGGATTTCGGACAGATACGCAGTATTTT. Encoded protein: CASNTRGFRTDTQYF.

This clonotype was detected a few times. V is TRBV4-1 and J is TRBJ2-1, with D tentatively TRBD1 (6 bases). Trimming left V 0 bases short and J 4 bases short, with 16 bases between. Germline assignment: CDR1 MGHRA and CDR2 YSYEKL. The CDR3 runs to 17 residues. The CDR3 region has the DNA TGCGCCAGCAGCCAAGATTCTCGACAGGTCAAATACAATGAGCAGTTCTTC. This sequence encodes CASSQDSRQVKYNEQFF.

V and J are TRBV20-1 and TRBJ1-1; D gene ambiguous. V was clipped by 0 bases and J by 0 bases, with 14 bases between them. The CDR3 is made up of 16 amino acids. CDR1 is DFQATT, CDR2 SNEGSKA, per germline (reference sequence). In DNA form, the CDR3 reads TGCAGTGCTAGAGATCGAGGGCGAGCCATGAACACTGAAGCTTTCTTT. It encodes CSARDRGRAMNTEAFF.

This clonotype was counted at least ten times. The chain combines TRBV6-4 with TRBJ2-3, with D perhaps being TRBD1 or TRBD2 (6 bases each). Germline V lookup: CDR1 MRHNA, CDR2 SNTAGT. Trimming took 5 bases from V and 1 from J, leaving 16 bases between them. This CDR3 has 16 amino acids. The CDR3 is CASSRNGGGGTDTQYF. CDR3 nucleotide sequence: TGTGCCAGCAGTCGAAACGGGGGCGGCGGCACAGATACGCAGTATTTT.

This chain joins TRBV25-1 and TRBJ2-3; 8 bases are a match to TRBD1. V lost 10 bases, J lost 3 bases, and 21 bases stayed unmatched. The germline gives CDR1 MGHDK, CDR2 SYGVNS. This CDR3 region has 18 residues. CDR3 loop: CATSAGQGLSLITDTQYF. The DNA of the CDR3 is TGTGCCACCTCTGCTGGACAGGGCCTGAGTCTGATTACAGATACGCAGTATTTT.

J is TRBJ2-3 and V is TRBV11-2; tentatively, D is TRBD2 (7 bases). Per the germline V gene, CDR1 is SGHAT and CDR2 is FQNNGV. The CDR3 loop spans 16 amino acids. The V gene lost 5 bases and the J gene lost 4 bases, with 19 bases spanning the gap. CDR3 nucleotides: TGTGCCAGCAGCCCCCGGGGAGGGGGGCGGGCAGATACGCAGTATTTT. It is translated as CASSPRGGGRADTQYF. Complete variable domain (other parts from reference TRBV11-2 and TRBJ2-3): EAGVAQSPRYKIIEKRQSVAFWCNPISGHATLYWYQQILGQGPKLLIQFQNNGVVDDSQLPKDRFSAERLKGVDSTLKIQPAKLEDSAVYLCASSPRGGGRADTQYFGPGTRLTVL.

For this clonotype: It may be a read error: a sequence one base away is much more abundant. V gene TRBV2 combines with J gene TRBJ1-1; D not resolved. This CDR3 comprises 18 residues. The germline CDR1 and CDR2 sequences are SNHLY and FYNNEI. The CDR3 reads CACSTLDGGLLVNTEAFF. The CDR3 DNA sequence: TGTGCCTGCAGTACACTCGACGGAGGCCTTCTCGTGAACACTGAAGCTTTCTTT.

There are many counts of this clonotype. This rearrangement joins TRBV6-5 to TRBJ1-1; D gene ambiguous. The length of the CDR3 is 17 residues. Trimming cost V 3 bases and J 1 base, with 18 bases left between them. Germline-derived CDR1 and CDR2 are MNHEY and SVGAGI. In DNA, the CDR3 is TGTGCCAGCAGTTATGTAATGGTGGTCTTTGGGAACACTGAAGCTTTCTTT. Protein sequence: CASSYVMVVFGNTEAFF.

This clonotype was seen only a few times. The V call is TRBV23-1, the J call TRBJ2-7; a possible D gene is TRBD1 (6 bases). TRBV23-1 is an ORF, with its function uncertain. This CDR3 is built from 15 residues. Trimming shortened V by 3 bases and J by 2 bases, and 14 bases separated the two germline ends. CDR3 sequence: CASSQPGHLTYEQYV. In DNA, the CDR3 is TGCGCCAGCAGTCAGCCGGGACACCTAACCTACGAGCAGTACGTC.

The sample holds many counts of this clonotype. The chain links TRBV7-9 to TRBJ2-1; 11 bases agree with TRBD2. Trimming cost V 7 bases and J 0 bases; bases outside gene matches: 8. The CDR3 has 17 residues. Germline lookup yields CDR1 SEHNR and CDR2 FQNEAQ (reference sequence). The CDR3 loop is CASTQIAGGPSYNEQFF. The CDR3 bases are TGTGCCAGCACCCAGATAGCGGGAGGGCCCTCCTACAATGAGCAGTTCTTC.

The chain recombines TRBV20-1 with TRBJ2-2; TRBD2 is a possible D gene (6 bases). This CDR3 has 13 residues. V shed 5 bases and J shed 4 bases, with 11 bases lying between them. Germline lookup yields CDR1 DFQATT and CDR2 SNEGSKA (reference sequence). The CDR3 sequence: CSAASVGTGELFF. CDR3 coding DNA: TGCAGTGCTGCTAGCGTGGGCACCGGGGAGCTGTTTTTT.

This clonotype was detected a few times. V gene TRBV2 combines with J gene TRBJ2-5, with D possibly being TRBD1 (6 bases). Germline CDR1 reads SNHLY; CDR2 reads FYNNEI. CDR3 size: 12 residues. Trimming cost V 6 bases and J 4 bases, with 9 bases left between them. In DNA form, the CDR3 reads TGTGCCAGCAGCCTACAGGGAGAGACCCAGTACTTC. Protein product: CASSLQGETQYF. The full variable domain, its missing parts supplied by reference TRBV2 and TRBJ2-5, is EPEVTQTPSHQVTQMGQEVILRCVPISNHLYFYWYRQILGQKVEFLVSFYNNEISEKSEIFDDQFSVERPDGSNFTLKIRSTKLEDSAMYFCASSLQGETQYFGPGTRLLVL.

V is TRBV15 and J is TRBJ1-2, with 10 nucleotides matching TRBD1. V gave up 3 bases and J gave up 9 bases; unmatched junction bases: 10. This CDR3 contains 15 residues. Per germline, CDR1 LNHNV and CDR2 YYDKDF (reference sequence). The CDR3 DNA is TGTGCCACCAGCAGGGACAGGGGGATTTCTGGGAGCTACACCTTC. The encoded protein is CATSRDRGISGSYTF. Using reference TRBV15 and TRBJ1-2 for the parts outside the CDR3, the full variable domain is DAMVIQNPRYQVTQFGKPVTLSCSQTLNHNVMYWYQQKSSQAPKLLFHYYDKDFNNEADTPDNFQSRRPNTSFCFLDIRSPGLGDTAMYLCATSRDRGISGSYTFGSGTRLTVV.

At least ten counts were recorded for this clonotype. CDR3 loop: CASSPSGGHVPNEQFF. CDR3 in DNA: TGCGCCAGCAGCCCATCAGGGGGACACGTACCAAATGAGCAGTTCTTC. V and J are TRBV5-1 and TRBJ2-1; 7 positions agree with TRBD1. Germline CDR1 reads SGHRS; CDR2 reads YFSETQ. This CDR3 is 16 amino acids long. With 4 bases clipped from V and 7 bases from J, the junction kept 14 bases outside the gene matches.

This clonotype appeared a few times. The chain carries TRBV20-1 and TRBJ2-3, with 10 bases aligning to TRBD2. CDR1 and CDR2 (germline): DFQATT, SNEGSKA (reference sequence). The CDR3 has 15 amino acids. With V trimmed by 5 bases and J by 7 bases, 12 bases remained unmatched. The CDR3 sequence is CSADSGGPSVNTQYF. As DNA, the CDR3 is TGCAGTGCTGATAGCGGGGGGCCCTCCGTGAATACGCAGTATTTT.

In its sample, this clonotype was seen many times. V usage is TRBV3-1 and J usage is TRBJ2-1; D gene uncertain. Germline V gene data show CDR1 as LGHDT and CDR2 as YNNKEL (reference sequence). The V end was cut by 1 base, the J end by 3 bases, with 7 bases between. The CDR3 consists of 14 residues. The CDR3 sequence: CASSQGRFYNEQFF. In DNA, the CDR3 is TGTGCCAGCAGCCAAGGAAGGTTCTACAATGAGCAGTTCTTC.

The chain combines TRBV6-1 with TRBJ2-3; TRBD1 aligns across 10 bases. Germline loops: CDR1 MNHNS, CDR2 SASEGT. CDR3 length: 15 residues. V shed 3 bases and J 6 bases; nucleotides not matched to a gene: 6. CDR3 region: CASSDQTGGGDTQYF. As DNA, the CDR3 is TGTGCCAGCAGTGATCAGACAGGGGGCGGGGATACGCAGTATTTT.

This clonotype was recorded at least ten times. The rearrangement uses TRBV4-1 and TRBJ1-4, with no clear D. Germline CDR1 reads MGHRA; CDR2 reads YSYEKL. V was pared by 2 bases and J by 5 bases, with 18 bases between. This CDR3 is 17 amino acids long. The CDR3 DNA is TGCGCCAGCAGCCAAATAAGGGCCGCAGAAAGAAATGAAAAACTGTTTTTT. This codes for CASSQIRAAERNEKLFF.